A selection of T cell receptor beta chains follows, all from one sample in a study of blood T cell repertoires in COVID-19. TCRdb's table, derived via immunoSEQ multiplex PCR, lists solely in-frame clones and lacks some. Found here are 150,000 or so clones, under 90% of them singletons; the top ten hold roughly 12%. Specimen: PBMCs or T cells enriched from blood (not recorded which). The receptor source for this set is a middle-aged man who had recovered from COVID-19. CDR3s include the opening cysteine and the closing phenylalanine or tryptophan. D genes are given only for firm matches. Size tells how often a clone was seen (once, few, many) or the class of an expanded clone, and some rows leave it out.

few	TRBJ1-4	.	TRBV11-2	CASSLTGKEKLFF	TGTGCCAGCAGCTTAACCGGGAAGGAGAAACTGTTTTTT
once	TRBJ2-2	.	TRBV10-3	CAIQTVNTGELFF	TGTGCCATCCAGACAGTAAACACCGGGGAGCTGTTTTTT
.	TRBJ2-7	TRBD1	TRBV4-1	CASSQTPGQTYEQYF	TGCGCCAGCAGCCAGACACCGGGACAGACCTACGAGCAGTACTTC
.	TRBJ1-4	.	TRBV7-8	CASSLVGQSGKLFF	TGTGCCAGCAGCTTAGTTGGCCAGTCGGGAAAACTGTTTTTT
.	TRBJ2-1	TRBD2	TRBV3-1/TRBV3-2	CASSHLAGRPYNEQFF	TGTGCCAGCAGCCACCTAGCGGGGCGTCCTTACAATGAGCAGTTCTTC
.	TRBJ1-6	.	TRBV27	CASSLVADSPLHF	TGTGCCAGCAGTTTAGTAGCAGACTCACCCCTCCACTTT
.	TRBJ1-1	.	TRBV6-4	CASTDGAVNTEAFF	TGTGCCAGCACCGACGGAGCGGTGAACACTGAAGCTTTCTTT
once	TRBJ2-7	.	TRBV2	CASSGYKEQYF	TGTGCCAGCAGTGGATACAAGGAGCAGTACTTC
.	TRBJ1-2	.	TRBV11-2	CASSHQGGYGYGYTF	TGTGCCAGCAGTCACCAAGGAGGGTATGGCTATGGCTACACCTTC
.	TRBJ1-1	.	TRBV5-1	CASSLERRTEAFF	TGCGCCAGCAGCTTGGAAAGGAGGACTGAAGCTTTCTTT
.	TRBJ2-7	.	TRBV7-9	CASSLEGSSLPYEQYF	TGTGCCAGCAGCTTGGAGGGGTCCTCTCTCCCCTACGAGCAGTACTTC
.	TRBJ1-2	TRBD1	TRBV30	CAWTVTTGQGSYGYTF	TGTGCCTGGACCGTTACTACCGGACAGGGTAGCTATGGCTACACCTTC
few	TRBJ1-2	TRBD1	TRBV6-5	CASSYPGQTNYGYTF	TGTGCCAGCAGTTACCCGGGACAGACAAACTATGGCTACACCTTC
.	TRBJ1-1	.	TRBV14	CASSQGSARAFF	TGTGCCAGCAGCCAAGGATCCGCCCGGGCTTTCTTT
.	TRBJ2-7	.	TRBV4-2	CASSQEQELSHEQYF	TGTGCCAGCAGCCAAGAACAGGAACTGTCTCACGAGCAGTACTTC
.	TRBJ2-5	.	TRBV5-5	CASSLGGGHQETQYF	TGTGCCAGCAGCTTGGGAGGCGGCCACCAAGAGACCCAGTACTTC
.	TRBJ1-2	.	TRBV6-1	CASSDGGTSNYGYTF	TGTGCCAGCAGTGACGGAGGCACTTCTAACTATGGCTACACCTTC
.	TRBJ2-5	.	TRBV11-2	CASSLGLAQETQYF	TGTGCCAGCAGCTTAGGCCTAGCACAGGAGACCCAGTACTTC
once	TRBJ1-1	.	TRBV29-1	CSVLNTEAFF	TGCAGCGTACTAAACACTGAAGCTTTCTTT
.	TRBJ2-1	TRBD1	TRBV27	CASSLGTGGYNEQFF	TGTGCCAGCAGTTTAGGGACAGGAGGTTACAATGAGCAGTTCTTC
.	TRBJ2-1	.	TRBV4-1	CASSQGTGYYNEQFF	TGCGCCAGCAGCCAAGGGACGGGATATTACAATGAGCAGTTCTTC
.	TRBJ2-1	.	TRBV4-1	CASSQGVEQFF	TGCGCCAGCAGCCAAGGAGTAGAACAGTTCTTC
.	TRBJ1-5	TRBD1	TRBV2	CASLLDRVSNQPQHF	TGTGCCAGCCTACTAGACAGGGTTAGCAATCAGCCCCAGCATTTT
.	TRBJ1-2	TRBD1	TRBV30	CACGQGSYGYTF	TGTGCCTGCGGACAGGGGAGCTATGGCTACACCTTC
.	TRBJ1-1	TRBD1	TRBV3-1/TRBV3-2	CASSQAGGAPEAFF	TGTGCCAGCAGCCAAGCAGGGGGCGCCCCTGAAGCTTTCTTT
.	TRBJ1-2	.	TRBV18	CASASDTNYGHTF	TGTGCCAGCGCCTCGGACACGAACTATGGCCACACCTTC
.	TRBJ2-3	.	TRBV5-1	CASSLRQSTDTQYF	TGCGCCAGCAGCTTACGACAGTCCACAGATACGCAGTATTTT
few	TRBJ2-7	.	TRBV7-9	CASSPSDKTYEQYF	TGTGCCAGCAGCCCTAGCGACAAAACCTACGAGCAGTACTTC
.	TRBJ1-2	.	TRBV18	CASSPTKTPHYGYTF	TGTGCCAGCTCACCCACGAAAACACCACACTATGGCTACACCTTC
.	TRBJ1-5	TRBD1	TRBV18	CASSPGTGTTGPQHF	TGTGCCAGCTCACCCGGGACAGGGACCACGGGGCCCCAGCATTTT
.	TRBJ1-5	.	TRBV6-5	CASSSIRSNQPQHF	TGTGCCAGCAGTTCCATCCGGAGCAATCAGCCCCAGCATTTT
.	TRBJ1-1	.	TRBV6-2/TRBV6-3	CASSRLDTEAFF	TGTGCCAGCAGCCGATTAGACACTGAAGCTTTCTTT
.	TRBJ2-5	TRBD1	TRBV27	CASSKITGTGGLETQYF	TGTGCCAGCAGTAAAATTACCGGGACAGGAGGTTTGGAGACCCAGTACTTC
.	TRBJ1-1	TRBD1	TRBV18	CASSPGQGAEAFF	TGTGCCAGCTCACCAGGACAGGGCGCTGAAGCTTTCTTT
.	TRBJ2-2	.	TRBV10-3	CATRTGLKTGELFF	TGTGCCACCCGAACGGGACTCAAAACCGGGGAGCTGTTTTTT
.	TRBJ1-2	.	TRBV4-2	CASSQDLGGDGRYGYTF	TGTGCCAGCAGCCAAGATTTGGGGGGAGATGGCCGCTATGGCTACACCTTC
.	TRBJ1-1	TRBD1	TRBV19	CASSKGRGMNTEAFF	TGTGCCAGTAGTAAAGGCAGGGGGATGAACACTGAAGCTTTCTTT
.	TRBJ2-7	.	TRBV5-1	CASSLQASSYEQYF	TGCGCCAGCAGCTTACAGGCTAGCTCCTACGAGCAGTACTTC
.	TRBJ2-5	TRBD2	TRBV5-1	CASSFLSPVERGGKTQYF	TGCGCCAGCAGCTTTCTATCCCCCGTCGAGCGGGGGGGAAAGACCCAGTACTTC
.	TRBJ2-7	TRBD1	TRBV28	CASQTSGTGVVEQYF	TGTGCCAGCCAAACCTCCGGGACAGGGGTTGTCGAGCAGTACTTC
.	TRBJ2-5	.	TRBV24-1	CATSDSTVPGTQYF	TGTGCCACCAGTGATTCGACAGTGCCTGGGACCCAGTACTTC
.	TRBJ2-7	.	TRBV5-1	CASSFHGGTEQYF	TGCGCCAGCAGCTTCCACGGGGGAACCGAGCAGTACTTC
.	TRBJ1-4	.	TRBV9	CASSRHEPGEKLFF	TGTGCCAGCAGCCGCCATGAGCCAGGAGAAAAACTGTTTTTT
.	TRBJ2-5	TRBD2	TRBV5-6	CASSGAGGRQETQYF	TGTGCCAGCAGCGGGGCGGGGGGACGGCAAGAGACCCAGTACTTC
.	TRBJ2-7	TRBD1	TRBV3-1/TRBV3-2	CASSPTGGREQYF	TGTGCCAGCAGCCCTACAGGGGGTAGGGAGCAGTACTTC
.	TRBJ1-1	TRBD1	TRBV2	CASTMTGVGTEAFF	TGTGCCAGCACCATGACAGGGGTTGGGACTGAAGCTTTCTTT
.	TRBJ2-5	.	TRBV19	CASSELEKETQYF	TGTGCCAGTAGCGAACTAGAAAAAGAGACCCAGTACTTC
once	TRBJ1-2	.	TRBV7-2	CASSLAPPGGSSEGYTF	TGTGCCAGCAGCTTAGCGCCCCCGGGGGGGTCTAGTGAGGGCTACACCTTC
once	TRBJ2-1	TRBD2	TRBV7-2	CASRTSGGYNEQFF	TGTGCCAGCAGGACTAGCGGGGGGTACAATGAGCAGTTCTTC
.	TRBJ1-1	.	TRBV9	CASSSQVNSEAFF	TGTGCCAGCAGCTCCCAAGTCAACTCTGAAGCTTTCTTT
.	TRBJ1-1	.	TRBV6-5	CASSLDTPSTEAFF	TGTGCCAGCAGTTTGGACACCCCTAGCACTGAAGCTTTCTTT
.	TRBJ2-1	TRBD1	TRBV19	CASSESGGVNEQFF	TGTGCCAGTAGTGAATCAGGGGGAGTCAATGAGCAGTTCTTC